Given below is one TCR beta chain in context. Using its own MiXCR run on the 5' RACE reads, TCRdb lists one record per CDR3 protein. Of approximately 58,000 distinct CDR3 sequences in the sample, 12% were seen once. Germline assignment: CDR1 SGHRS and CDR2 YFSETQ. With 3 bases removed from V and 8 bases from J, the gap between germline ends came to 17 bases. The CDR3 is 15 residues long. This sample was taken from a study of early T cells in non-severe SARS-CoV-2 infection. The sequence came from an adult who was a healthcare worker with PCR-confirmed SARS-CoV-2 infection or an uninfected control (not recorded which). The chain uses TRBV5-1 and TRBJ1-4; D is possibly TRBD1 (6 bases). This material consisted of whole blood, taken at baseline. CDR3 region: CASSSEAPGTEKLFF. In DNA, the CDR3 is TGCGCCAGCAGCTCGGAGGCTCCCGGGACAGAAAAACTGTTTTTT.